These 3 T cell receptor beta chains originate from one sample sequenced in a study of T cell repertoires in cytomegalovirus infection (dated by TCRdb to about 2019). TCRdb lists the instrument as Illumina HiSeq 1500. TCRdb trimmed the raw reads at Q25, called clones with MiXCR and kept productive beta chains. Rows matching on CDR3 protein sequence are summarized as one entry with the most common DNA and genes. The sample table shows under 600,000 distinct CDR3 sequences, and about 15% are seen once. The ten most abundant clones make up about 24% of the sample. Sample: CD8+ T cells from PBMCs. The receptors here all came from a human donor in good health (CMV status not recorded). Some clones in this sample may be carry-over from other donors' samples.

This clonotype came up many times. One end of the junction is discordant with germline, which a read error may explain. The V and J genes are TRBV12-3 or TRBV12-4 and TRBJ2-3, with 9 bases fitting TRBD2. The CDR3 loop spans 14 amino acids. The CDR3 coding sequence is TGTGCCAGCAGCTTAGCGGGGGGCACAGATACGCAGTATTTT. It yields the protein CASSLAGGTDTQYF.

This clonotype has at least ten counts. The genes are TRBV7-9 and TRBJ1-2; 10 bases line up with TRBD1. With 2 bases clipped from V and 8 bases from J, the junction kept 5 bases outside the gene matches. The CDR3 extends over 14 amino acids. Germline values: CDR1 SEHNR, CDR2 FQNEAQ (reference sequence). The CDR3 here is CASSLSGTGEGYTF. The CDR3 coding sequence is TGTGCCAGCAGCTTATCTGGGACAGGGGAAGGCTACACCTTC.

This clonotype came up once. The chain recombines TRBV6-2 or TRBV6-3 with TRBJ1-2, with D unresolved. The germline V and J ends were trimmed by 0 bases and 6 bases, with 8 bases remaining between them. The CDR3 contains 13 residues. Germline V gives CDR1 MNHEY, CDR2 SVGEGT. The CDR3 sequence is CASSYSFGDGYTF. The CDR3 DNA follows: TGTGCCAGCAGTTACTCGTTTGGGGATGGCTACACCTTC.